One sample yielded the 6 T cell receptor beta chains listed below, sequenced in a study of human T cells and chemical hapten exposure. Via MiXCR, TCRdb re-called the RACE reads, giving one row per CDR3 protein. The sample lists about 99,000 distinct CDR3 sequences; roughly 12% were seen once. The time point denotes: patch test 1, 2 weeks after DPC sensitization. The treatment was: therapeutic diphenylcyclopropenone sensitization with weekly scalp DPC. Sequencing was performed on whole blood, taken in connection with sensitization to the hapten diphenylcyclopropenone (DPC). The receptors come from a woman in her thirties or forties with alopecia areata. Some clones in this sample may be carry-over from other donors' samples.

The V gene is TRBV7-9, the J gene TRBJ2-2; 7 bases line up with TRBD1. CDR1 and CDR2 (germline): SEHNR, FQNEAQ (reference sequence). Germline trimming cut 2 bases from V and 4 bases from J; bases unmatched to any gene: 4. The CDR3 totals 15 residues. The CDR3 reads CASSLRDSATGELFF. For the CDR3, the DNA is TGTGCCAGCAGCTTAAGGGACAGCGCCACCGGGGAGCTGTTTTTT. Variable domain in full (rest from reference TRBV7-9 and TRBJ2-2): DTGVSQNPRHKITKRGQNVTFRCDPISEHNRLYWYRQTLGQGPEFLTYFQNEAQLEKSRLLSDRFSAERPKGSFSTLEIQRTEQGDSAMYLCASSLRDSATGELFFGEGSRLTVL.

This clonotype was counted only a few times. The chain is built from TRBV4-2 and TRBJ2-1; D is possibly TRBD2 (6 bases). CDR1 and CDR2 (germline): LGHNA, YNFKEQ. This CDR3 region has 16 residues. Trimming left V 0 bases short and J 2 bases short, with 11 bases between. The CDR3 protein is CASSQDPGAPYNEQFF. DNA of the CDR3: TGTGCCAGCAGCCAAGACCCGGGAGCCCCCTACAATGAGCAGTTCTTC.

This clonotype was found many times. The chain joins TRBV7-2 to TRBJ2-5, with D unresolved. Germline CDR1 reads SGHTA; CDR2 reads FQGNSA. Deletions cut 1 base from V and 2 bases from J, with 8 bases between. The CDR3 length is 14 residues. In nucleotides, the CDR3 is TGTGCCAGCAGCTTAGGTGATCAACAAGAGACCCAGTACTTC. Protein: CASSLGDQQETQYF.

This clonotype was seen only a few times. The CDR3 spells CASSAGTGGNQPQHF. The DNA of the CDR3 is TGTGCCAGCAGTGCGGGGACAGGGGGGAATCAGCCCCAGCATTTT. V is TRBV6-1 and J is TRBJ1-5; TRBD1 matches at 11 bases. Per the germline V gene, CDR1 is MNHNS and CDR2 is SASEGT. CDR3 size: 15 residues. V gave up 4 bases and J gave up 4 bases; unmatched junction bases: 3.

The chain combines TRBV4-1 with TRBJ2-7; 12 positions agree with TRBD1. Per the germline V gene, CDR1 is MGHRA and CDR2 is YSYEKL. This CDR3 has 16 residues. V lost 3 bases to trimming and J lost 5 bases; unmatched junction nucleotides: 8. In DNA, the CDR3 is TGCGCCAGCAGCCAGGCCGGGACAGGGGGCTTCCACGAGCAGTACTTC. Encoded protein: CASSQAGTGGFHEQYF.

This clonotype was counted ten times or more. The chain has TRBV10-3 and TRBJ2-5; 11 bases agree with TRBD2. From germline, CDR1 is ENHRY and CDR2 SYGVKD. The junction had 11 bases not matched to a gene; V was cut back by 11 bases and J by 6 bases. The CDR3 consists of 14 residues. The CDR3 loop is CAATSGESVQTQYF. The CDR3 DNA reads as TGTGCCGCGACTAGCGGGGAGTCGGTTCAGACCCAGTACTTC.